The text below deals with one TCR beta chain. The authors spiked synthetic TCR analog templates into each PCR. Clones were read by immunoSEQ multiplex PCR, and TCRdb kept only the in-frame ones, dropping some. In the table there are more than 35,000 clones, 82% of which are singletons. The source of the sample is a study of PD-L1 blockade in urothelial cancer. Looking at the study overall: At 3 weeks (second dose) and 6 weeks after starting treatment, blood was analyzed.

Germline loops: CDR1 PRHDT, CDR2 FYEKMQ (reference sequence). The CDR3 contains 14 residues. Trimming pared 3 bases from V and 0 bases from J, leaving 8 bases between. This specimen consisted of PBMCs, obtained around atezolizumab (anti-PD-L1) treatment. The chain uses TRBV13 and TRBJ1-2; the D gene is possibly TRBD1 (6 bases). This clonotype was sampled from a man between 65 and 85 years old with urothelial cancer. The CDR3 bases are TGTGCCAGCAGCTTTCGGACAGCTAACTATGGCTACACCTTC. Its protein product is CASSFRTANYGYTF.